The entry below describes one T cell receptor beta chain. Its antigen is unidentified. Graves' hyperthyroidism was deemed stable absent ophthalmopathy progression within 18 months. Cells are PBMCs isolated from around 10 ml of fresh blood. TCR beta CDR3 sequences were amplified from RNA transcripts. The HTBI set primed first-round TCR CDR3 RT-PCR. TCRdb ran MiXCR on the multiplex PCR reads and lists one entry per CDR3 protein. The profile covers approximately 410,000 distinct CDR3 sequences, with roughly 13% appearing a single time and about 5% taken by the ten largest. This CDR3 is 18 amino acids long. CDR1 SGHAT and CDR2 FQNNGV come from the germline V gene. V lost 5 bases and J lost 7; bases outside the gene matches: 14. The data belong to a study of T cells in Graves' hyperthyroidism and ophthalmopathy. Study-level information: Blood was drawn when the patient was first diagnosed and still untreated.

Study conclusions and caveats: Blood also contained most expanded thyroid clonotypes above 0.001.

The specimen was blood. The receptor was isolated from a young woman with Graves' hyperthyroidism. The V call is TRBV11-2, the J call TRBJ2-2; 12 positions agree with TRBD2. The CDR3 DNA sequence: TGTGCCAGCAGCCCAGTCCCGCTAGCGGGAGGGGCTGGCGGGGAGCTGTTTTTT. As protein: CASSPVPLAGGAGGELFF.